Listed below are T cell receptor beta chains from one sample, sequenced in a study of shared clonotypes between healthy human individuals. The method was immunoSEQ multiplex PCR; TCRdb's version includes in-frame clones alone and lacks a portion of them. The sample shows about 600,000 clones, roughly 97% of them seen only once. Material for sequencing was naive CD4+ T cells sorted from blood. The receptors originated from a woman under 40 in good health. The CDR3 runs from the conserved cysteine through the conserved F or W. D genes are given only for firm matches. Part of the rows lack a size; the others show once, few, many or a class for expanded clones.

>TRBJ2-1|TRBV6-1|-|TRBD1
TGTGCCAGCAGCCGGGACAGGGTGCCCAATGAGCAGTTCTTC
CASSRDRVPNEQFF
>TRBJ2-7|TRBV27|-|-
TGTGCCAGCAGTTTATCCTCCTACGAGCAGTACTTC
CASSLSSYEQYF
>TRBJ1-5|TRBV21-1|once|-
TGTGCCAGCAGCAAAGGCAACGGGGTTCACCAGCCCCAGCATTTT
CASSKGNGVHQPQHF
>TRBJ2-7|TRBV19|-|-
TGTGCCAGTAGTGACAGCTTATCCTACGAGCAGTACTTC
CASSDSLSYEQYF
>TRBJ1-4|TRBV28|once|-
TGTGCCAGCAGTCGGGACCTTACATACGAGGTAGAAAAACTGTTTTTT
CASSRDLTYEVEKLFF
>TRBJ1-3|TRBV19|-|-
TGTGCCAGTTCTTTGTTGTCTGGAAACACCATATATTTT
CASSLLSGNTIYF
>TRBJ2-1|TRBV28|-|-
TGTGCCAGCAGTTTAGTTATAGGGCTCGATGAGCAGTTCTTC
CASSLVIGLDEQFF
>TRBJ1-2|TRBV6-5|-|-
TGTGCCAGCACTGGACCCTCTAACTATGGCTACACCTTC
CASTGPSNYGYTF
>TRBJ2-7|TRBV25-1|once|TRBD2
TGTGCCAGCACAAGGGGACTAGCCTACGAGCAGTACTTC
CASTRGLAYEQYF
>TRBJ2-3|TRBV9|once|-
TGTGCCAGCAGCGTATTGGGGGGGCCGGGAACAGATACGCAGTATTTT
CASSVLGGPGTDTQYF
>TRBJ2-1|TRBV19|-|-
TGTGCCAGTAGTATGGCACGGATTGGGGGCTCCTACAATGAGCAGTTCTTC
CASSMARIGGSYNEQFF
>TRBJ1-2|TRBV28|-|-
TGTGCCAGCATCGACCCGGGGCAGGGGCCCCACATTCGAGGCTACACCTTC
CASIDPGQGPHIRGYTF
>TRBJ2-3|TRBV7-6|-|-
TGTGCCAGCAGCTTAGGGACCCACACAGATACGCAGTATTTT
CASSLGTHTDTQYF
>TRBJ1-5|TRBV18|-|TRBD1
TGTGCCAGCTCGCGCCAGGGGGCAGGAAACAATCAGCCCCAGCATTTT
CASSRQGAGNNQPQHF
>TRBJ1-6|TRBV5-1|-|TRBD1
TGCGCCAGCAGCTTGAACGAGGGGGCGGGCTCACCCCTCCACTTT
CASSLNEGAGSPLHF
>TRBJ1-4|TRBV19|-|-
TGTGCCAGTAGTCTGGGGAATAATGAAAAACTGTTTTTT
CASSLGNNEKLFF
>TRBJ2-5|TRBV6-5|-|-
TGTGCCAGCAGTTACTCGGGGTCGCCGGAGACCCAGTACTTC
CASSYSGSPETQYF
>TRBJ1-1|TRBV7-9|-|-
TGTGCCAGCACCAACCAGGGAAGCACTGAAGCTTTCTTT
CASTNQGSTEAFF
>TRBJ2-7|TRBV19|-|-
TGTGCCAGTAGTATCATGGGGGCTGGTCGGGAGCAGTACTTC
CASSIMGAGREQYF
>TRBJ2-2|TRBV28|once|-
TGTGCCAGCAGTTTAGCAGGGGCGGTCACCGGGGAGCTGTTTTTT
CASSLAGAVTGELFF
>TRBJ2-7|TRBV10-3|-|TRBD2
TGTGCCACCTCTAGCGGAGCCTACGAGCAGTACTTC
CATSSGAYEQYF
>TRBJ2-5|TRBV28|-|TRBD2
TGTGCCAGCAGTTTAGAGCTAGCGGGAGCATGGGAGACCCAGTACTTC
CASSLELAGAWETQYF
>TRBJ1-1|TRBV28|-|TRBD1
TGTGCCAGCAGTTTTGCCAGGGGGCTCACTGAAGCTTTCTTT
CASSFARGLTEAFF
>TRBJ1-2|TRBV2|-|TRBD1
TGTGCCAGCAGCCGACAGGGGGCGCATAACTATGGCTACACCTTC
CASSRQGAHNYGYTF
>TRBJ2-5|TRBV25-1|-|TRBD1
TGTGCCAGCAGGAGAGGGACAGTTCAAGAGACCCAGTACTTC
CASRRGTVQETQYF
>TRBJ1-5|TRBV7-9|once|-
TGTGCCAGCAGCTTAAGTTCCGGCGGAGAGCAGCTAGGCAATCAGCCCCAGCATTTT
CASSLSSGGEQLGNQPQHF
>TRBJ1-5|TRBV18|-|TRBD1
TGTGCCAGCTCGGACAGGGCTGATCAGCCCCAGCATTTT
CASSDRADQPQHF
>TRBJ2-5|TRBV11-2|-|-
TGTGCCAGCGTGTCAAACGGGGGCGCAGGTGGGACCCAGTACTTC
CASVSNGGAGGTQYF
>TRBJ2-3|TRBV5-1|-|-
TGCGCCAGCAGCTTGGTACGTGGGACAAACACAGATACGCAGTATTTT
CASSLVRGTNTDTQYF
>TRBJ2-7|TRBV5-6|-|TRBD2
TGTGCCAGCCGCATCCGGGGGGGATCCTACGAGCAGTACTTC
CASRIRGGSYEQYF
>TRBJ1-2|TRBV28|-|-
TGTGCCAGCAGTCTCTCGACGGGGGCTCATGATGCGTCGACCTATGGCTACACCTTC
CASSLSTGAHDASTYGYTF
>TRBJ2-1|TRBV10-3|once|-
TGTGCCATCAGTGAGTTCGGGAACAATGAGCAGTTCTTC
CAISEFGNNEQFF
>TRBJ2-1|TRBV28|-|TRBD2
TGTGCCAGCAGAGACCGGACTAGCGGTTTAAATGAGCAGTTCTTC
CASRDRTSGLNEQFF